The 10 T cell receptor beta chains given below trace back to one sample, sequenced in a study of T cell repertoires in cytomegalovirus infection. MiXCR, applied by TCRdb to the reads, yields one record per CDR3 protein. This table has roughly 920,000 distinct CDR3 sequences, around 31% appearing once. Their antigen targets remain unknown. The sequenced sample was cultured CD8+ T cells from PBMCs, obtained from culture after CMV antigen stimulation. All receptors derive from a human donor in good health (CMV status not recorded). Some clones in this sample may be carry-over from other donors' samples.

Comments on this clonotype: The junction departs from germline at one end; a sequencing error may be responsible. This chain joins TRBV28 and TRBJ2-1; TRBD2 is a possible D gene (6 bases). Germline loops: CDR1 MDHEN, CDR2 SYDVKM. This CDR3 has 17 amino acids. The CDR3: CTSSRTMGLSSYNEQFF. The CDR3 DNA follows: TGTACCAGCAGCCGGACTATGGGCCTGAGCTCCTACAATGAGCAGTTCTTC.

The sample holds a few counts of this clonotype. The chain employs TRBV6-1 and TRBJ1-2; tentatively, D is TRBD1 (6 bases). CDR1 MNHNS and CDR2 SASEGT come from the germline V gene. Trimming removed 5 bases at V and 6 bases at J, with 28 bases between. The CDR3 is 18 residues long. Here the CDR3 reads CASSSPALDSRGSDGYTF. DNA of the CDR3: TGTGCCAGCAGTTCCCCAGCCCTAGACAGTAGGGGGTCCGATGGCTACACCTTC.

V usage is TRBV7-9 and J usage is TRBJ2-1; D gene ambiguous. V was clipped by 6 bases and J by 4 bases, with 13 bases between them. Germline CDR1 reads SEHNR; CDR2 reads FQNEAQ (reference sequence). The CDR3 has 14 amino acids. The CDR3 loop reads CASRDARLYNEQFF. The DNA for the CDR3 is TGTGCCAGCAGGGACGCGAGGCTGTACAATGAGCAGTTCTTC.

The chain combines TRBV7-3 with TRBJ2-3, with 10 bases lining up with TRBD2. With 4 bases clipped from V and 6 bases from J, the junction kept 10 bases outside the gene matches. The CDR3 is 16 amino acids. The germline CDR1 and CDR2 sequences are SGHTA and FQGTGA. The CDR3 region has the DNA TGTGCCAGCAGCTCTAGGAGCGGGGGGGCCCTTGATACGCAGTATTTT. It specifies CASSSRSGGALDTQYF.

The sample holds one count of this clonotype. The CDR3 reads CARDIGSVDTQYF. The CDR3 DNA reads as TGTGCCAGGGACATCGGGTCTGTGGATACGCAGTATTTT. The chain carries TRBV2 and TRBJ2-3, with TRBD1 as a possible D gene (5 bases). Germline V gene data show CDR1 as SNHLY and CDR2 as FYNNEI. The length of the CDR3 is 13 residues. V lost 9 bases and J lost 6, with 16 bases in between. Using reference TRBV2 and TRBJ2-3 for the parts outside the CDR3, the full variable domain is EPEVTQTPSHQVTQMGQEVILRCVPISNHLYFYWYRQILGQKVEFLVSFYNNEISEKSEIFDDQFSVERPDGSNFTLKIRSTKLEDSAMYFCARDIGSVDTQYFGPGTRLTVL.

This clonotype was seen at least ten times. The V gene is TRBV7-2, the J gene TRBJ2-1; no firm D call. Per germline, CDR1 SGHTA and CDR2 FQGNSA. V lost 5 bases and J 8 bases, leaving 16 bases between the germline ends. The CDR3 contains 14 residues. CDR3 amino acids: CASSPRTLRDEQFF. In DNA, the CDR3 is TGTGCCAGCAGCCCCCGGACCCTCCGGGATGAGCAGTTCTTC.

The V and J genes are TRBV14 and TRBJ2-1; 10 positions match TRBD1. Unmatched junction bases numbered 5, after V lost 0 bases and J lost 6 bases. This CDR3 has 16 amino acids. The germline CDR1 and CDR2 sequences are SGHDN and FVKESK. This chain's CDR3 is CASSQDRRQGANEQFF. The CDR3, as DNA: TGTGCCAGCAGCCAAGATAGGAGACAGGGGGCCAATGAGCAGTTCTTC.

The chain has TRBV15 and TRBJ1-2, with unresolved D. The CDR3 runs to 16 residues. V dropped 0 bases and J dropped 3 bases, with 14 bases sitting between them. From germline, CDR1 is LNHNV and CDR2 YYDKDF (reference sequence). The DNA for the CDR3 is TGTGCCACCAGCAGAGATCGCCAAGGTAGACACTATGGCTACACCTTC. Amino acid sequence: CATSRDRQGRHYGYTF.

The chain is built from TRBV27 and TRBJ1-2, with 12 positions matching TRBD1. This CDR3 is 17 amino acids long. The germline V gene encodes CDR1 MNHEY and CDR2 SMNVEV (reference sequence). V lost 2 bases, J lost 8 bases, and 12 bases stayed unmatched. CDR3 amino acids: CASSLSRDRGRLGGYTF. In nucleotides, the CDR3 is TGTGCCAGCAGTTTAAGCCGGGACAGGGGGCGCTTAGGAGGCTACACCTTC.

This clonotype was seen a handful of times. This chain links TRBV7-9 with TRBJ1-2; TRBD1 agrees at 9 bases. V was clipped by 4 bases and J by 8 bases; unmatched bases: 5. CDR1 is SEHNR, CDR2 FQNEAQ, per germline (reference sequence). The CDR3 loop spans 13 amino acids. As DNA, the CDR3 is TGTGCCAGCAGCTATTGGACAGGGGAGGGCTACACCTTC. It translates to CASSYWTGEGYTF.